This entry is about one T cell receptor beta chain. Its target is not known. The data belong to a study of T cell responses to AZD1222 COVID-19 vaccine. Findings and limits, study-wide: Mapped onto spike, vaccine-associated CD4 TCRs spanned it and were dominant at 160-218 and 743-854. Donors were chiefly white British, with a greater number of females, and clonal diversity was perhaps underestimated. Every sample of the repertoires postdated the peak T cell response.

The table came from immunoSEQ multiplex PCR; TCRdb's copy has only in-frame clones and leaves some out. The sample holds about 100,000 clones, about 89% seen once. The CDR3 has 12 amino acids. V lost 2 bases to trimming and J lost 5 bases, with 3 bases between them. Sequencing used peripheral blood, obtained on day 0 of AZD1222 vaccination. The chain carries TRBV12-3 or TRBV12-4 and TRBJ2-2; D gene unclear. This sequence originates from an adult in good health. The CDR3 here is CASSLQTGELFF. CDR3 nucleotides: TGTGCCAGCAGTTTACAGACCGGGGAGCTGTTTTTT.